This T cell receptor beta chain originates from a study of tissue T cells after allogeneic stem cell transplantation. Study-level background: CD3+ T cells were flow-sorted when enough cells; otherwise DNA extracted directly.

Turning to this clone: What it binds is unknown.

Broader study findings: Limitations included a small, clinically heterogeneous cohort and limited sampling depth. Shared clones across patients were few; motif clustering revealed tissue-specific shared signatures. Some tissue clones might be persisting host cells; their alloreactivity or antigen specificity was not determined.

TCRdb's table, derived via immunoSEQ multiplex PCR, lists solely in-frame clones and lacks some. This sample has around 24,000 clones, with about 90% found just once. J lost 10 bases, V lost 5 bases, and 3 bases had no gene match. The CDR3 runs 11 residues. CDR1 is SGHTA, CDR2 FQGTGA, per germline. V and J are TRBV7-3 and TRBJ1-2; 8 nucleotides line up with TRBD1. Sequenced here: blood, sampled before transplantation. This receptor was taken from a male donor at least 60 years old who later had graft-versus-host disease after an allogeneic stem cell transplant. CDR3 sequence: CASSPTGVYTF. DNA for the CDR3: TGTGCCAGCAGCCCGACAGGGGTCTACACCTTC.